The 22 T cell receptor beta chains presented below share a single source sample, sequenced in a study of OX40 agonist ivuxolimab in advanced cancers. Clones were sequenced by immunoSEQ multiplex PCR, and TCRdb holds only the in-frame ones, with some missing. The table has 95,000 to 150,000 clones, just under 95% seen once; the top ten hold less than 0.2%. Sequencing was performed on CD4+ or CD8+ T cells sorted from blood, taken in a trial of the OX40 agonist ivuxolimab. Every receptor here comes from an adult with an advanced solid tumor such as melanoma, head and neck, liver or kidney cancer.

The chain links TRBV6-5 to TRBJ1-1; maybe TRBD1 (6 bases). Germline CDR1 is MNHEY and CDR2 is SVGAGI. The CDR3 spans 15 residues. V was shortened by 6 bases and J by 4 bases, with 18 bases between the two germline ends. CDR3 nucleotides: TGTGCCAGCAGCTCTCCGACAGGAGCCATCACTGAAGCTTTCTTT. It is translated as CASSSPTGAITEAFF.

The chain has TRBV28 and TRBJ1-6, with D unclear. Germline-derived CDR1 and CDR2 are MDHEN and SYDVKM. The V end was cut by 2 bases, the J end by 8 bases, with 10 bases between. This CDR3 contains 14 residues. The CDR3 nucleotides are TGTGCCAGCAGTTTAGTGGTTGGTCATTCACCCCTCCACTTT. Residues: CASSLVVGHSPLHF.

This clone showed up just once. CDR3 sequence reads: CASSLTRTGGTDTQYF. CDR3 DNA: TGTGCCAGCAGCTTAACCCGGACAGGGGGAACAGATACGCAGTATTTT. The chain uses TRBV7-3 and TRBJ2-3; 10 bases line up with TRBD1. CDR1 and CDR2 from the germline V gene are SGHTA and FQGTGA. V shed 0 bases and J 3 bases; nucleotides not matched to a gene: 3. This CDR3 comprises 16 residues.

This clone was counted a single time. The chain recombines TRBV10-3 with TRBJ2-7; D gene ambiguous. Trimming took 4 bases from V and 0 from J, leaving 4 bases between them. CDR1 is ENHRY and CDR2 is SYGVKD in the germline V gene. This CDR3 is built from 12 residues. The DNA of the CDR3 is TGTGCCATCAGTGCCTTCTCCTACGAGCAGTACTTC. This encodes CAISAFSYEQYF.

The chain carries TRBV6-1 and TRBJ1-6; 7 positions match TRBD1. Per the germline V gene, CDR1 is MNHNS and CDR2 is SASEGT. V gave up 4 bases and J gave up 5 bases; unmatched junction bases: 5. The length of the CDR3 is 15 residues. CDR3 sequence (DNA): TGTGCCAGCAGTGGAGGGACAGCAAATAATTCACCCCTCCACTTT. Amino acids: CASSGGTANNSPLHF.

The chain joins TRBV6-5 to TRBJ1-1; no definite D call. The CDR3 extends over 14 amino acids. The ends were cut back, 5 bases at V and 0 bases at J, with 10 bases in the middle. The germline V gene has CDR1 MNHEY and CDR2 SVGAGI. CDR3 sequence: CASSGLSLNTEAFF. The CDR3 DNA is TGTGCCAGCAGTGGCCTGTCGCTGAACACTGAAGCTTTCTTT.

The V call is TRBV6-6, the J call TRBJ1-2; 10 bases agree with TRBD1. V gave up 6 bases and J gave up 5 bases; unmatched junction bases: 3. This CDR3 has 13 residues. The germline gives CDR1 MNHNY, CDR2 SVGAGI (reference sequence). CDR3 loop: CASRRGQGYGYTF. CDR3 coding DNA: TGTGCCAGCAGAAGGGGACAGGGGTATGGCTACACCTTC.

This clone was observed once. The gene calls are TRBV7-3 and TRBJ2-2; 7 bases map to TRBD1. V lost 5 bases to trimming and J lost 4 bases; unmatched junction nucleotides: 4. CDR1 SGHTA and CDR2 FQGTGA come from the germline V gene. The CDR3 extends over 14 amino acids. The DNA for the CDR3 is TGTGCCAGCAGCACAGACAGGGCCACCGGGGAGCTGTTTTTT. This translates into CASSTDRATGELFF. Drawing the rest from reference TRBV7-3 and TRBJ2-2, the complete variable domain is GAGVSQTPSNKVTEKGKYVELRCDPISGHTALYWYRQSLGQGPEFLIYFQGTGAADDSGLPNDRFFAVRPEGSVSTLKIQRTERGDSAVYLCASSTDRATGELFFGEGSRLTVL.

The gene calls are TRBV9 and TRBJ1-6, with D unresolved. CDR1 is SGDLS, CDR2 YYNGEE, per germline. CDR3 length: 16 amino acids. Trimming removed 4 bases from V and 2 bases from J, with 13 bases in between. The CDR3 loop is CASSRLEGPYNSPLHF. CDR3 sequence (DNA): TGTGCCAGCAGCCGGCTGGAGGGCCCCTATAATTCACCCCTCCACTTT.

The CDR3 DNA follows: TGCGCCAGCAGCCAACAGGGAAACTATGGCTACACCTTC. Translation gives CASSQQGNYGYTF. The rearrangement uses TRBV4-3 and TRBJ1-2; tentatively, D is TRBD1 (5 bases). V lost 2 bases and J 2 bases, leaving 6 bases between the germline ends. Germline lookup yields CDR1 LGHNA and CDR2 YSLEER. CDR3 length equals 13 residues.

The rearrangement uses TRBV5-4 and TRBJ2-5; D is uncertain. Deletions cut 1 base from V and 4 bases from J, with 8 bases between. Germline V lookup: CDR1 SGHNT, CDR2 YYREEE (reference sequence). The CDR3 has 13 amino acids. The CDR3 sequence is CASSLKGLETQYF. The CDR3 DNA reads as TGTGCCAGCAGCTTGAAAGGGTTAGAGACCCAGTACTTC.

This clone has just one count. This chain connects TRBV5-4 to TRBJ1-2; D possibly corresponds to TRBD1 (6 bases). The V end lost 0 bases, the J end lost 2 bases, and 14 bases lay between the germline ends. Germline V gene data show CDR1 as SGHNT and CDR2 as YYREEE (reference sequence). The CDR3 covers 16 residues. Here the CDR3 DNA reads TGTGCCAGCAGCTTGGTGGGCCCCCAGGGGAACTATGGCTACACCTTC. Translated, it gives CASSLVGPQGNYGYTF.

V usage is TRBV18 and J usage is TRBJ2-5; D is possibly TRBD2 (5 bases). CDR3 length: 13 residues. V gave up 6 bases and J gave up 0 bases, with 8 bases separating them. Per germline, CDR1 KGHSH and CDR2 LQKENI. The CDR3 DNA reads as TGTGCCAGCTCCCTCGGGGACCAAGAGACCCAGTACTTC. Translation: CASSLGDQETQYF.

The V and J genes are TRBV9 and TRBJ2-1; 11 bases agree with TRBD2. Trimming took 1 base from V and 10 from J; bases not matched to a gene: 10. The CDR3 runs 16 residues. Germline lookup yields CDR1 SGDLS and CDR2 YYNGEE. The CDR3 is CASSVRFLAGGGEQFF. The CDR3 bases are TGTGCCAGCAGCGTACGGTTTTTAGCGGGAGGGGGCGAGCAGTTCTTC.

The V and J genes are TRBV29-1 and TRBJ2-7; D is uncertain. Germline V CDR1 and CDR2: SQVTM, ANQGSEA. Trimming removed 1 base at V and 0 bases at J, with 13 bases between. The CDR3 runs 15 residues. CDR3 sequence (DNA): TGCAGCGTTGAAGTGGCTGGACCGATCTCCTACGAGCAGTACTTC. It yields the protein CSVEVAGPISYEQYF.

V gene TRBV7-9 combines with J gene TRBJ2-1, with a weak D call TRBD2 (6 bases). The CDR3 extends over 16 amino acids. Germline CDR1 reads SEHNR; CDR2 reads FQNEAQ (reference sequence). The V end lost 5 bases, the J end lost 5 bases, and 19 bases lay between the germline ends. CDR3 sequence reads: CASSPVMASAHNEQFF. The DNA for the CDR3 is TGTGCCAGCAGCCCAGTGATGGCTAGCGCCCACAATGAGCAGTTCTTC.

The rearrangement uses TRBV9 and TRBJ2-7, with 8 nucleotides matching TRBD1. V dropped 0 bases and J dropped 3; count of bases not matched to a gene: 5. The CDR3 has 15 amino acids. The germline gives CDR1 SGDLS, CDR2 YYNGEE. CDR3 in DNA: TGTGCCAGCAGCGTAGCAACAGGGGGTATCTACGAGCAGTACTTC. This gives the protein CASSVATGGIYEQYF. Full variable domain (outside the CDR3, taken from reference TRBV9 and TRBJ2-7): DSGVTQTPKHLITATGQRVTLRCSPRSGDLSVYWYQQSLDQGLQFLIQYYNGEERAKGNILERFSAQQFPDLHSELNLSSLELGDSALYFCASSVATGGIYEQYFGPGTRLTVT.

The rearrangement links TRBV14 to TRBJ1-1; D is unresolved. The CDR3 runs 13 residues. Trimming removed 4 bases from V and 0 bases from J, with 6 bases in between. Germline values: CDR1 SGHDN, CDR2 FVKESK. The CDR3 region has the DNA TGTGCCAGCAGCCCTTCCATGAACACTGAAGCTTTCTTT. This sequence encodes CASSPSMNTEAFF.

The chain combines TRBV5-8 with TRBJ2-5, with TRBD1 as a possible D gene (5 bases). In germline, CDR1 is SGHTS, CDR2 YDEGEE. V shed 1 base and J shed 2 bases, with 15 bases lying between them. The CDR3 is 16 amino acids. The CDR3 DNA follows: TGTGCCAGCAGCTTGTACGCCAGGGCAACACAAGAGACCCAGTACTTC. Translating gives CASSLYARATQETQYF. The full variable domain, its missing parts supplied by reference TRBV5-8 and TRBJ2-5, is EAGVTQSPTHLIKTRGQQATLRCSPISGHTSVYWYQQALGLGLQFLLWYDEGEERNRGNFPPRFSGRQFPNYSSELNVNALELEDSALYLCASSLYARATQETQYFGPGTRLLVL.

The chain employs TRBV11-2 and TRBJ1-1; perhaps TRBD1 as D (5 bases). The CDR3 is 15 amino acids. CDR1 is SGHAT and CDR2 is FQNNGV in the germline V gene. The V and J ends lost 4 bases and 1 base respectively, with 13 bases between them. CDR3 in amino acids: CASSYEGRANTEAFF. CDR3 in DNA: TGTGCCAGCAGCTACGAGGGGAGGGCGAACACTGAAGCTTTCTTT.

This chain uses TRBV28 with TRBJ2-7; tentatively, D is TRBD2 (7 bases). CDR1 is MDHEN, CDR2 SYDVKM, per germline. Trimming shortened V by 4 bases and J by 0 bases, and 25 bases separated the two germline ends. The CDR3 sequence is 19 residues long. This CDR3 is CASSSGELSPGGLSYEQYF. Written as DNA, the CDR3 is TGTGCCAGCAGTTCGGGGGAGTTGTCCCCCGGGGGGCTCTCCTACGAGCAGTACTTC. The variable domain in full, completed from reference TRBV28 and TRBJ2-7, reads DVKVTQSSRYLVKRTGEKVFLECVQDMDHENMFWYRQDPGLGLRLIYFSYDVKMKEKGDIPEGYSVSREKKERFSLILESASTNQTSMYLCASSSGELSPGGLSYEQYFGPGTRLTVT.

This chain joins TRBV28 and TRBJ2-1; no reliable D call. There are 14 residues in the CDR3. Germline V gene lookup returns CDR1 MDHEN and CDR2 SYDVKM. V shed 6 bases and J shed 4 bases, with 13 bases lying between them. CDR3: CASSTNHLYNEQFF. Written as DNA, the CDR3 is TGTGCCAGCAGCACCAATCACTTGTACAATGAGCAGTTCTTC.